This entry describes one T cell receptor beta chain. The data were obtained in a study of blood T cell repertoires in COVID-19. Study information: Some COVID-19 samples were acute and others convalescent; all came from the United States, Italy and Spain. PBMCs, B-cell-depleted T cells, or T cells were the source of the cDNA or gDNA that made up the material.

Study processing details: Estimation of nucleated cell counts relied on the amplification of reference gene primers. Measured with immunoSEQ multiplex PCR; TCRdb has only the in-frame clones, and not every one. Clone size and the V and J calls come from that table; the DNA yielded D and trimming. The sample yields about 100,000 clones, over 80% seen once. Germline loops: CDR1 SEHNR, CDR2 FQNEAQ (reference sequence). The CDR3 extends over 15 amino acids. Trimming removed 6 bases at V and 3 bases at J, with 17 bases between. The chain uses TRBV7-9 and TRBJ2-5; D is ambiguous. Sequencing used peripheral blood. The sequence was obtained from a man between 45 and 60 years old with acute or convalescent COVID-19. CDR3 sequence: CASSQIRLKEETQYF. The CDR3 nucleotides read TGTGCCAGCAGTCAAATTAGACTCAAAGAAGAGACCCAGTACTTC.